This is a list of T cell receptor beta chains from one sample in a study of T cell repertoires in ileal Crohn's disease. Method: immunoSEQ multiplex PCR; TCRdb's copy keeps in-frame clones and lacks some. The data contain around 9,000 clones, 70% to 80% of them singletons. Sequences were obtained from ileal tissue. These receptor sequences come from an adult with Crohn's disease. CDR3s include the opening cysteine and the closing phenylalanine or tryptophan. D genes are given only for firm matches. Some rows mark clone size as missing; the rest say once, few, many or name a class of expanded clone.

v_call: TRBV5-1
j_call: TRBJ2-1
d_call: TRBD2
clone_size: medium-sized
cdr3_aa: CASSMGLANEQFF
cdr3_nt: TGCGCCAGCAGCATGGGACTAGCGAATGAGCAGTTCTTC

v_call: TRBV19
j_call: TRBJ1-5
d_call: TRBD1
clone_size: .
cdr3_aa: CASTPWGQGSNQPQHF
cdr3_nt: TGTGCCAGTACCCCTTGGGGACAGGGAAGTAATCAGCCCCAGCATTTT

v_call: TRBV10-1
j_call: TRBJ2-7
d_call: TRBD2
clone_size: .
cdr3_aa: CASSEGLAGPYEQYF
cdr3_nt: TGCGCCAGCAGTGAGGGACTAGCGGGCCCCTACGAGCAGTACTTC

v_call: TRBV28
j_call: TRBJ1-2
d_call: .
clone_size: .
cdr3_aa: CASSLGTTLNYGYTF
cdr3_nt: TGTGCCAGCAGTCTGGGGACAACTCTTAACTATGGCTACACCTTC

v_call: TRBV5-6
j_call: TRBJ2-7
d_call: TRBD2
clone_size: .
cdr3_aa: CASSLAGLAGDEQYF
cdr3_nt: TGTGCCAGCAGCTTGGCTGGACTAGCGGGAGACGAGCAGTACTTC

v_call: TRBV13
j_call: TRBJ2-7
d_call: TRBD2
clone_size: .
cdr3_aa: CASRRLAGPYEQYF
cdr3_nt: TGTGCCAGCAGACGTCTAGCGGGCCCCTACGAGCAGTACTTC

v_call: TRBV6-4
j_call: TRBJ1-6
d_call: .
clone_size: once
cdr3_aa: CASRSDLSYNSPLHF
cdr3_nt: TGTGCCAGCAGGAGCGACCTATCGTATAATTCACCCCTCCACTTT

v_call: TRBV7-2
j_call: TRBJ2-2
d_call: .
clone_size: .
cdr3_aa: CASSLDWRSTGELFF
cdr3_nt: TGTGCCAGCAGCTTAGATTGGAGGAGCACCGGGGAGCTGTTTTTT

v_call: TRBV5-1
j_call: TRBJ2-5
d_call: TRBD1
clone_size: .
cdr3_aa: CASSLGSGTGARETQYF
cdr3_nt: TGCGCCAGCAGCTTAGGATCCGGGACAGGGGCCCGAGAGACCCAGTACTTC

v_call: TRBV11-2
j_call: TRBJ1-4
d_call: TRBD1
clone_size: few
cdr3_aa: CASSPGTGEKLFF
cdr3_nt: TGTGCCAGCAGCCCCGGGACAGGGGAAAAACTGTTTTTT

v_call: TRBV5-1
j_call: TRBJ2-7
d_call: TRBD1
clone_size: .
cdr3_aa: CASSAGTVTYEQYF
cdr3_nt: TGCGCCAGCAGCGCCGGGACAGTAACCTACGAGCAGTACTTC

v_call: TRBV6-1
j_call: TRBJ2-1
d_call: TRBD1
clone_size: .
cdr3_aa: CASSEGKSGTGRLRSYNEQFF
cdr3_nt: TGTGCCAGCAGTGAAGGGAAATCCGGGACAGGAAGACTCCGCTCCTACAATGAGCAGTTCTTC

v_call: TRBV5-1
j_call: TRBJ2-2
d_call: TRBD2
clone_size: once
cdr3_aa: CASSFLQPGLARDTGELFF
cdr3_nt: TGCGCCAGCAGCTTCCTTCAACCGGGACTAGCTAGGGACACCGGGGAGCTGTTTTTT

v_call: TRBV7-9
j_call: TRBJ2-7
d_call: .
clone_size: large
cdr3_aa: CASSSTYEQYF
cdr3_nt: TGTGCCAGCAGTTCAACCTACGAGCAGTACTTC

v_call: TRBV19
j_call: TRBJ2-3
d_call: TRBD2
clone_size: .
cdr3_aa: CAARGGGTDTQYF
cdr3_nt: TGTGCCGCTCGGGGGGGTGGCACAGATACGCAGTATTTT

v_call: TRBV6-4
j_call: TRBJ1-5
d_call: .
clone_size: .
cdr3_aa: CARRDSNQPQHF
cdr3_nt: TGTGCCCGGAGAGATAGCAATCAGCCCCAGCATTTT

v_call: TRBV5-4
j_call: TRBJ2-7
d_call: .
clone_size: .
cdr3_aa: CASSLSGVSSYEQYF
cdr3_nt: TGTGCCAGCAGCTTGTCCGGGGTGAGCTCCTACGAGCAGTACTTC

v_call: TRBV5-4
j_call: TRBJ2-7
d_call: TRBD1
clone_size: .
cdr3_aa: CASSSRTGRTGEQYF
cdr3_nt: TGTGCCAGCAGCTCCCGGACAGGGAGGACGGGAGAGCAGTACTTC

v_call: TRBV5-1
j_call: TRBJ1-1
d_call: TRBD1
clone_size: .
cdr3_aa: CASSARGATEAFF
cdr3_nt: TGCGCCAGCAGTGCCAGGGGGGCCACTGAAGCTTTCTTT

v_call: TRBV27
j_call: TRBJ1-3
d_call: .
clone_size: once
cdr3_aa: CASSLSRAGNTIYF
cdr3_nt: TGTGCCAGCAGTTTATCCAGGGCTGGAAACACCATATATTTT

v_call: TRBV2
j_call: TRBJ1-1
d_call: .
clone_size: .
cdr3_aa: CASSGQLNTEAFF
cdr3_nt: TGTGCCAGCAGTGGACAGCTGAACACTGAAGCTTTCTTT

v_call: TRBV7-6
j_call: TRBJ2-5
d_call: TRBD1
clone_size: .
cdr3_aa: CASSPGQGETQYF
cdr3_nt: TGTGCCAGCAGCCCGGGACAGGGGGAGACCCAGTACTTC

v_call: TRBV10-1
j_call: TRBJ2-7
d_call: TRBD2
clone_size: once
cdr3_aa: CASSEGLASPYEQYF
cdr3_nt: TGCGCCAGCAGTGAAGGACTAGCCTCCCCCTACGAGCAGTACTTC

v_call: TRBV6-6
j_call: TRBJ1-1
d_call: .
clone_size: few
cdr3_aa: CASSYSVGGVNTEAFF
cdr3_nt: TGTGCCAGCAGTTACTCCGTGGGAGGGGTGAACACTGAAGCTTTCTTT

v_call: TRBV18
j_call: TRBJ1-5
d_call: TRBD1
clone_size: .
cdr3_aa: CASSPRGQGSEPQHF
cdr3_nt: TGTGCCAGCTCACCAAGGGGACAGGGTAGTGAGCCCCAGCATTTT

v_call: TRBV19
j_call: TRBJ2-1
d_call: TRBD2
clone_size: .
cdr3_aa: CASSIPLTSGRAVGHEQFF
cdr3_nt: TGTGCCAGTAGTATCCCACTTACTAGCGGGAGGGCCGTCGGTCATGAGCAGTTCTTC

v_call: TRBV14
j_call: TRBJ2-6
d_call: .
clone_size: .
cdr3_aa: CASSHTGLISGANVLTF
cdr3_nt: TGTGCCAGCAGCCACACAGGATTGATCTCTGGGGCCAACGTCCTGACTTTC

v_call: TRBV4-2
j_call: TRBJ1-5
d_call: TRBD1
clone_size: .
cdr3_aa: CASSQEGQGAQPQHF
cdr3_nt: TGTGCCAGCAGCCAAGAAGGACAGGGAGCCCAGCCCCAGCATTTT

v_call: TRBV6-6
j_call: TRBJ1-5
d_call: .
clone_size: .
cdr3_aa: CASSSRPGEIGHF
cdr3_nt: TGTGCCAGCAGTTCCCGTCCCGGGGAGATAGGTCATTTT

v_call: TRBV27
j_call: TRBJ2-3
d_call: .
clone_size: .
cdr3_aa: CASSLEDRVTDTQYF
cdr3_nt: TGTGCCAGCAGTCTAGAGGACAGAGTCACAGATACGCAGTATTTT

v_call: TRBV1
j_call: TRBJ2-5
d_call: .
clone_size: few
cdr3_aa: CTSSQDTSGSSVLLRGQETQYF
cdr3_nt: TGCACCAGCAGCCAAGATACTAGCGGGAGTAGTGTGCTCCTGAGGGGCCAAGAGACCCAGTACTTC

v_call: TRBV29-1
j_call: TRBJ1-2
d_call: .
clone_size: .
cdr3_aa: CSVERQASSGYTF
cdr3_nt: TGCAGCGTTGAGCGTCAGGCCTCGAGCGGCTACACCTTC

v_call: TRBV29-1
j_call: TRBJ2-1
d_call: TRBD1
clone_size: .
cdr3_aa: CSGTGQVRNEQFF
cdr3_nt: TGCAGCGGGACCGGACAGGTTCGCAATGAGCAGTTCTTC

v_call: TRBV9
j_call: TRBJ2-1
d_call: TRBD2
clone_size: .
cdr3_aa: CASSGTSGAYNEQFF
cdr3_nt: TGTGCCAGCAGTGGGACTAGCGGGGCCTACAATGAGCAGTTCTTC

v_call: TRBV6-6
j_call: TRBJ1-1
d_call: TRBD1
clone_size: .
cdr3_aa: CASSKDRGDTEAFF
cdr3_nt: TGTGCCAGCAGTAAGGACAGGGGAGACACTGAAGCTTTCTTT

v_call: TRBV19
j_call: TRBJ2-1
d_call: TRBD2
clone_size: .
cdr3_aa: CASSIKRGSSYNEQFF
cdr3_nt: TGTGCCAGTAGTATAAAGCGGGGAAGCTCCTACAATGAGCAGTTCTTC

v_call: TRBV7-6
j_call: TRBJ2-7
d_call: .
clone_size: .
cdr3_aa: CASSFGASYEQYF
cdr3_nt: TGTGCCAGCAGCTTCGGTGCTTCCTACGAGCAGTACTTC

v_call: TRBV2
j_call: TRBJ2-2
d_call: TRBD1
clone_size: .
cdr3_aa: CASNTGQVTGELFF
cdr3_nt: TGTGCCAGCAACACGGGACAGGTCACCGGGGAGCTGTTTTTT

v_call: TRBV11-2
j_call: TRBJ2-7
d_call: .
clone_size: .
cdr3_aa: CASSHARYEQYF
cdr3_nt: TGTGCCAGCAGTCATGCGCGCTACGAGCAGTACTTC